Below, one TCR beta chain is given with its context. Antigen specificity is unknown. The V and J ends lost 0 bases and 6 bases respectively, with 7 bases between them. The germline gives CDR1 LGHNT, CDR2 FRNRAP. The CDR3 spans 13 residues. The time point was: peripheral blood 6 weeks after treatment start. This sample is part of a study of PD-L1 blockade in urothelial cancer. At the level of the study: Researchers looked at the blood 3 weeks (second dose) and 6 weeks after treatment began.

Repertoires were generated with immunoSEQ multiplex PCR, while TCRdb's copy carries only in-frame clones and drops some. Found here are tens of thousands of clones, approximately 86% of them singletons; the top ten hold approximately 1.8%. General observations from the study: Durable benefit was linked to greater 3-week expansion of tumor-associated blood clones.

This material consisted of PBMCs, taken around atezolizumab (anti-PD-L1) treatment. The TCR originated in a man in his fifties with urothelial cancer. The chain is built from TRBV12-5 and TRBJ2-3; the D gene is possibly TRBD2 (6 bases). CDR3 residues: CASGLVRGDTQYF. Written as DNA, the CDR3 is TGTGCTAGTGGTTTGGTCCGGGGGGATACGCAGTATTTT. Variable domain in full (rest from reference TRBV12-5 and TRBJ2-3): DARVTQTPRHKVTEMGQEVTMRCQPILGHNTVFWYRQTMMQGLELLAYFRNRAPLDDSGMPKDRFSAEMPDATLATLKIQPSEPRDSAVYFCASGLVRGDTQYFGPGTRLTVL.